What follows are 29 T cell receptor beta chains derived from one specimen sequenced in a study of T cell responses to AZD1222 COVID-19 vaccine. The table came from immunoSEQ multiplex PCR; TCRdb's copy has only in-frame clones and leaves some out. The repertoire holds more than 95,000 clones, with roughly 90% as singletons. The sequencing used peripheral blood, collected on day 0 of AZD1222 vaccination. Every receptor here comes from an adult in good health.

As DNA, the CDR3 is TGTGCCAGCAGCTACTCTAGCGGGACCCACGGCGAGCAGTACTTC. Protein sequence: CASSYSSGTHGEQYF. The chain employs TRBV3-1 (or the pseudogene TRBV3-2) and TRBJ2-7, with 9 bases that match TRBD2. The germline CDR1 and CDR2 sequences are LGHDT and YNNKEL (reference sequence). The CDR3 sequence is 15 residues long. J gave up 6 bases and V 5 bases, and 11 bases lay outside the gene matches.

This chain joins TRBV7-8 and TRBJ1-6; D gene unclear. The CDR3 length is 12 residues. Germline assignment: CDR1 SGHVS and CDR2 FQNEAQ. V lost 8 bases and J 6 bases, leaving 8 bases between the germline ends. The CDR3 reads CASGDINSPLHF. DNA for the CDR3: TGTGCCAGCGGAGATATTAATTCACCCCTCCACTTT.

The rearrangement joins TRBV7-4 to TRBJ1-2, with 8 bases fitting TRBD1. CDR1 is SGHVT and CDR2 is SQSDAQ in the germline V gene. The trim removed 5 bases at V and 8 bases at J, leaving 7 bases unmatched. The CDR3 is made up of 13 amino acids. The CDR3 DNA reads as TGTGCCAGCAGCCCAGGACAGGGAGGGGGCTACACCTTC. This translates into CASSPGQGGGYTF.

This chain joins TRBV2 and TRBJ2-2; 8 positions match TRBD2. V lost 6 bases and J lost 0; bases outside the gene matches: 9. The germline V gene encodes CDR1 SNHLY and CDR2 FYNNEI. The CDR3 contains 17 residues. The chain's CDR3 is CASSARASGPNTGELFF. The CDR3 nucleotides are TGTGCCAGCAGCGCTCGCGCTAGCGGGCCGAACACCGGGGAGCTGTTTTTT.

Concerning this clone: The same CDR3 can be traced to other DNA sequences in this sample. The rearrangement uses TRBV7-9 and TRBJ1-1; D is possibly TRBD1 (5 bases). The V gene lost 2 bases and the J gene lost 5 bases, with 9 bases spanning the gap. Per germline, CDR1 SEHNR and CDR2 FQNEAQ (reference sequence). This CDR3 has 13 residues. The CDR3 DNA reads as TGTGCCAGCAGCTTAAAAGGGGAGACTGAAGCTTTCTTT. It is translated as CASSLKGETEAFF.

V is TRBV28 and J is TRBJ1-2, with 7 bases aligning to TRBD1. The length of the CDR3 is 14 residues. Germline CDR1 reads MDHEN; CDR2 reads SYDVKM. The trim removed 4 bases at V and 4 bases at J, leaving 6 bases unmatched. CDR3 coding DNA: TGTGCCAGCAGTTGGACAGGCGCAACCTATGGCTACACCTTC. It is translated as CASSWTGATYGYTF.

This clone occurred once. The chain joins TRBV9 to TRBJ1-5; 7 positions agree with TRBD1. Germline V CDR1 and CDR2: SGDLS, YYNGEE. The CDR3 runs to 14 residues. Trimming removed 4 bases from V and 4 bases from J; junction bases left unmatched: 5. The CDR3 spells CASSPGQPNQPQHF. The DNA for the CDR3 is TGTGCCAGCAGCCCGGGACAGCCGAATCAGCCCCAGCATTTT.

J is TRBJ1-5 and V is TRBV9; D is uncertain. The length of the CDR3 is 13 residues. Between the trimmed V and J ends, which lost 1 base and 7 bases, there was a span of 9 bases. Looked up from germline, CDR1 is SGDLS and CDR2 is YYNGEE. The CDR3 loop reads CASSVSPTQPQHF. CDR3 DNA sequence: TGTGCCAGCAGCGTAAGCCCGACGCAGCCCCAGCATTTT.

In nucleotides, the CDR3 is TGTGCCAGCAGCGTCTCCCCTACGAGGGAGCAGTTCTTC. It codes for CASSVSPTREQFF. V is TRBV7-2 and J is TRBJ2-1; D not certain. The ends were cut back, 5 bases at V and 10 bases at J, with 15 bases in the middle. This CDR3 spans 13 amino acids. Germline assignment: CDR1 SGHTA and CDR2 FQGNSA.

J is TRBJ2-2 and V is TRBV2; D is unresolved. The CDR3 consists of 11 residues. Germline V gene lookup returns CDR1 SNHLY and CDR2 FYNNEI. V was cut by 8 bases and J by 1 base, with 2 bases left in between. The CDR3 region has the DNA TGTGCCAGCCAGAACACCGGGGAGCTGTTTTTT. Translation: CASQNTGELFF.

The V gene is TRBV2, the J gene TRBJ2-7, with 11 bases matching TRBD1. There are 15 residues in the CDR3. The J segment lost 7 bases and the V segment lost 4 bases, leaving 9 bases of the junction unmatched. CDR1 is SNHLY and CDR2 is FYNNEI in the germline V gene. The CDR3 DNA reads TGTGCCAGCAGTGTTTCCGGACAGGGGGCCGGTGAGCAGTACTTC. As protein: CASSVSGQGAGEQYF.

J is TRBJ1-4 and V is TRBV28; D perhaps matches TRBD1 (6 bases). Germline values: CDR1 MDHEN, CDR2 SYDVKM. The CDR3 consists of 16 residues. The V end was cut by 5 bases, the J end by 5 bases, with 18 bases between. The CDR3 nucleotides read TGTGCCAGCAGTCCACTAGGACAGTTGAAAAATGAAAAACTGTTTTTT. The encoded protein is CASSPLGQLKNEKLFF.

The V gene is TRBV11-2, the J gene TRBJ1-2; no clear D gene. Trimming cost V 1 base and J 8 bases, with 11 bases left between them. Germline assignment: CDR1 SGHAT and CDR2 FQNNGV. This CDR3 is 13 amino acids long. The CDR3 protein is CASSLAKGWGYTF. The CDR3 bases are TGTGCCAGCAGCTTAGCAAAGGGTTGGGGCTACACCTTC.

In nucleotides, the CDR3 is TGTGCCAGTAGTAACCGGGGGCTTTACACTGAAGCTTTCTTT. This gives the protein CASSNRGLYTEAFF. The chain couples TRBV19 to TRBJ1-1, with a possible D match to TRBD1 (6 bases). Trimming pared 4 bases from V and 3 bases from J, leaving 12 bases between. The germline V gene has CDR1 LNHDA and CDR2 SQIVND (reference sequence). The CDR3 is 14 amino acids.

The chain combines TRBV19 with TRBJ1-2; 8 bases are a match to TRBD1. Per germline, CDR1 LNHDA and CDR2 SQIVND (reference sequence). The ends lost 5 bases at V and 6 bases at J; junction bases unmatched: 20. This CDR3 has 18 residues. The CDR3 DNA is TGTGCCAGTAGTTCCTTCGGGACAGGAACGAGTCATGTGGATGGCTACACCTTC. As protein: CASSSFGTGTSHVDGYTF. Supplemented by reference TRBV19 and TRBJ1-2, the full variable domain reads DGGITQSPKYLFRKEGQNVTLSCEQNLNHDAMYWYRQDPGQGLRLIYYSQIVNDFQKGDIAEGYSVSREKKESFPLTVTSAQKNPTAFYLCASSSFGTGTSHVDGYTFGSGTRLTVV.

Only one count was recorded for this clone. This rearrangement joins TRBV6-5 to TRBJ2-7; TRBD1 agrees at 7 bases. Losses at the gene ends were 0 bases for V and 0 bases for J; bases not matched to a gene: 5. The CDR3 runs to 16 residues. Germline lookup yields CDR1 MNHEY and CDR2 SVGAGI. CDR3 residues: CASSYSGTVNSYEQYF. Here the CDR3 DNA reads TGTGCCAGCAGTTACTCAGGGACAGTTAACTCCTACGAGCAGTACTTC.

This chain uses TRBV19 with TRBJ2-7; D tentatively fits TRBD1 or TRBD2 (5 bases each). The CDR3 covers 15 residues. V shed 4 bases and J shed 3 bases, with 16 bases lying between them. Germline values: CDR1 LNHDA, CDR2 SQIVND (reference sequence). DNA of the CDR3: TGTGCCAGTAGTACGGCCTCTGAGGGGTACTACGAGCAGTACTTC. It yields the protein CASSTASEGYYEQYF.

The CDR3 loop is CASSPKLNTEAFF. CDR3 nucleotide sequence: TGTGCCAGCAGCCCAAAACTGAACACTGAAGCTTTCTTT. V usage is TRBV9 and J usage is TRBJ1-1; D is uncertain. Germline CDR1 is SGDLS and CDR2 is YYNGEE. This CDR3 is 13 amino acids long. With 4 bases removed from V and 0 bases from J, the gap between germline ends came to 7 bases.

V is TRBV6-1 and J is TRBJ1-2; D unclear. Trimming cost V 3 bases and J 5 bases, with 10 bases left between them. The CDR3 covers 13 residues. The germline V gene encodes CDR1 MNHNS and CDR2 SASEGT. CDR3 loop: CASSDRALYGYTF. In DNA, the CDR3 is TGTGCCAGCAGTGACAGAGCACTTTATGGCTACACCTTC.

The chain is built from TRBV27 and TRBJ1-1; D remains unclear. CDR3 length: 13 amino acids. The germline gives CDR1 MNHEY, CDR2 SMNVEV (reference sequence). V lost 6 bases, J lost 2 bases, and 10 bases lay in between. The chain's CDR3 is CASSRLRNTEAFF. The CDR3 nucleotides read TGTGCCAGCAGCCGCCTCCGAAACACTGAAGCTTTCTTT.

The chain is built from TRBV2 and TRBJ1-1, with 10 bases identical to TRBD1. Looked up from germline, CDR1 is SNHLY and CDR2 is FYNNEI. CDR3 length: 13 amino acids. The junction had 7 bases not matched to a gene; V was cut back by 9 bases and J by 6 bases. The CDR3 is CARSTGGDAEAFF. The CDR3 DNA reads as TGTGCCAGATCGACAGGGGGCGACGCTGAAGCTTTCTTT.

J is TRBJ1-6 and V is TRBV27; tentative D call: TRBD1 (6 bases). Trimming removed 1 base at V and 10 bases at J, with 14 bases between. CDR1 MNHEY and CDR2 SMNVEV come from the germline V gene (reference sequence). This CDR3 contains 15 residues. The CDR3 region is CASSLYQGKKSPLHF. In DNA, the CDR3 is TGTGCCAGCAGTTTATACCAGGGGAAGAAATCACCCCTCCACTTT.

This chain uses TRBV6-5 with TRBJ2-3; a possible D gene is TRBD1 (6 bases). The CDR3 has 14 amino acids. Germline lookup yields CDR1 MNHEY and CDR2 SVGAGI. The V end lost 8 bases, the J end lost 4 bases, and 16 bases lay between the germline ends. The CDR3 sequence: CASGGGFTADTQYF. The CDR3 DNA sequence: TGTGCCAGCGGGGGCGGCTTCACCGCAGATACGCAGTATTTT.

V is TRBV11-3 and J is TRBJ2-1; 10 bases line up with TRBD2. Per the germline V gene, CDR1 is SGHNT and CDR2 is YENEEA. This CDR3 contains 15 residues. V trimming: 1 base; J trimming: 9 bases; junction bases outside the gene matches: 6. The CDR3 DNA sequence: TGTGCCAGCAGCTTAGGAGCGGGGGGGCCAGGTGAGCAGTTCTTC. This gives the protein CASSLGAGGPGEQFF.

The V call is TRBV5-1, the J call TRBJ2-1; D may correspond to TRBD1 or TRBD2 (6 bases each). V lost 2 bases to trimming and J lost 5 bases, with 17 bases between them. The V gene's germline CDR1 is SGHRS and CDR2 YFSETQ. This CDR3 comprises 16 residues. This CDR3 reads CASSFGGQGVNNEQFF. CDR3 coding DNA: TGCGCCAGCAGCTTTGGGGGGCAGGGTGTTAACAATGAGCAGTTCTTC. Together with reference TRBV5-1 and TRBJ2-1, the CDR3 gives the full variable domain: KAGVTQTPRYLIKTRGQQVTLSCSPISGHRSVSWYQQTPGQGLQFLFEYFSETQRNKGNFPGRFSGRQFSNSRSEMNVSTLELGDSALYLCASSFGGQGVNNEQFFGPGTRLTVL.

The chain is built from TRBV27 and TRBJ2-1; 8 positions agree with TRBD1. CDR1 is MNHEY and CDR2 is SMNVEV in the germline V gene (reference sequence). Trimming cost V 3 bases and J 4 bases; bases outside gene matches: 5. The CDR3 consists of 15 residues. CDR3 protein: CASSLDRVGYNEQFF. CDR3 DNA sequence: TGTGCCAGCAGTTTGGACAGGGTCGGGTACAATGAGCAGTTCTTC.

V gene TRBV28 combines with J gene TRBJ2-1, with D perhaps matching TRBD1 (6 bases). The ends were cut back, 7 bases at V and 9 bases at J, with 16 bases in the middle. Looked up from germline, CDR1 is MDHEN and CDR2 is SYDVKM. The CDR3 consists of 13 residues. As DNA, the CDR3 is TGTGCCAGCACCAGTCCGGACAGTATTGAGCAGTTCTTC. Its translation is CASTSPDSIEQFF. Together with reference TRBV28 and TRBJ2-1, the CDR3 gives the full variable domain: DVKVTQSSRYLVKRTGEKVFLECVQDMDHENMFWYRQDPGLGLRLIYFSYDVKMKEKGDIPEGYSVSREKKERFSLILESASTNQTSMYLCASTSPDSIEQFFGPGTRLTVL.

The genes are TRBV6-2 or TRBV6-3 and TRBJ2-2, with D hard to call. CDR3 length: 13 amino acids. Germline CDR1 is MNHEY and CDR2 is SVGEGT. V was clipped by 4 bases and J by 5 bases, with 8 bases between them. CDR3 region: CASSSRETGELFF. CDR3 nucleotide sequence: TGTGCCAGCAGTTCTAGGGAAACCGGGGAGCTGTTTTTT.

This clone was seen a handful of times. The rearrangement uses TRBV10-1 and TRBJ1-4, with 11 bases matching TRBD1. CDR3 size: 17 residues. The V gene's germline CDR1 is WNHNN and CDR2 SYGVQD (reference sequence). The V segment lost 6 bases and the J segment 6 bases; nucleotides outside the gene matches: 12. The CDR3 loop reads CASREPGQGEWDEKLFF. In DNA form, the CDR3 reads TGCGCCAGCAGAGAGCCGGGACAGGGGGAGTGGGATGAAAAACTGTTTTTT.